This TCR beta chain was captured by sequencing in a study of CXCR3-negative and CXCR3-positive naive CD8 T cells. 5' RACE with UMI labels generated the TRB cDNA libraries. TCRdb re-called the 5' RACE reads and gives one entry per CDR3 protein, without DNA. The sample holds approximately 52,000 distinct CDR3 sequences. Points on this clonotype: The antigen is undetermined.

Germline CDR1 SQVTM, CDR2 ANQGSEA. The CDR3 has 12 residues. Study conclusions and caveats: For naive cells, CXCR3-negative and CXCR3-positive subsets had similar TRBV-TRBJ usage; for memory cells, usage differed. Memory CD8+ cells showed much lower diversity, while both naive subsets displayed comparably high diversity.

Sequenced input: memory CD8+ T cells from blood. The TCR originated in a human donor in good health. Some clones in this sample may be carry-over from other donors' samples. The V call is TRBV29-1, the J call TRBJ2-2. CDR3 loop: CSVVGDPGELFF.